Below, 10 T cell receptor beta chains from the same sample are listed, as sequenced in a study of blood T cells in healthy people across ages. Alongside a J-beta primer mix, a sample-barcoded 5' primer served in a second PCR lasting roughly 6 to 12 cycles. TCRdb re-derived calls from the 5' RACE reads in MiXCR, one entry per CDR3 protein. Of about 800,000 distinct CDR3 sequences listed, approximately 25% are singletons. In addition, the sample was reused for a study of T cells of mothers and their children.

The material sequenced was blood. These receptor sequences come from a boy between 10 and 17 years old in good health.

The chain carries TRBV10-3 and TRBJ2-5, with D possibly TRBD1 on 6 matching bases. Near its end, the DNA agrees better with TRBJ2-7, so the J call may be wrong. The CDR3 contains 14 residues. Germline CDR1 reads ENHRY; CDR2 reads SYGVKD. The CDR3 region is CAISEPAGVGEQYF. The CDR3 region has the DNA TGTGCCATCAGTGAACCGGCAGGGGTGGGCGAGCAGTACTTC.

The genes are TRBV7-9 and TRBJ2-7; a possible D gene is TRBD1 (6 bases). The V gene's germline CDR1 is SEHNR and CDR2 FQNEAQ (reference sequence). V lost 5 bases, J lost 3 bases, and 11 bases lay in between. The CDR3 sequence is 13 residues long. CDR3 DNA: TGTGCCAGCAGCGAGAGAGGGGGCTACGAGCAGTACTTC. Encoded protein: CASSERGGYEQYF.

This clonotype was picked up one time. V usage is TRBV6-4 and J usage is TRBJ2-7; possibly TRBD1 or TRBD2 for D (5 bases each). CDR1 and CDR2 (germline): MRHNA, SNTAGT. CDR3 length: 15 amino acids. V was shortened by 8 bases and J by 4 bases, with 21 bases between the two germline ends. CDR3 amino acids: CASDFKTVRGYEQYF. The CDR3 coding sequence is TGTGCCAGCGATTTCAAGACAGTCCGGGGATACGAGCAGTACTTC.

This clonotype occurred a few times. The gene calls are TRBV5-5 and TRBJ2-1; D not resolved. Per germline, CDR1 SGHKS and CDR2 YYEKEE (reference sequence). V dropped 0 bases and J dropped 7 bases, with 14 bases sitting between them. The CDR3 runs to 15 residues. In DNA, the CDR3 is TGTGCCAGCAGCTTGGGGTCTAACGGCAGAAATGAGCAGTTCTTC. This gives the protein CASSLGSNGRNEQFF.

This rearrangement joins TRBV6-2 or TRBV6-3 to TRBJ2-7; D uncertain. The CDR3 is 14 residues long. Germline-derived CDR1 and CDR2 are MNHEY and SVGEGT. V was pared by 4 bases and J by 3 bases, with 13 bases between. CDR3 bases: TGTGCCAGCAGTTTACCGGCAGCCCTCTACGAGCAGTACTTC. Its protein product is CASSLPAALYEQYF.

This sequence joins TRBV20-1 and TRBJ2-7; D unclear. The V gene lost 6 bases and the J gene lost 5 bases, with 20 bases spanning the gap. This CDR3 is 14 amino acids long. The germline gives CDR1 DFQATT, CDR2 SNEGSKA (reference sequence). In nucleotides, the CDR3 is TGCAGTGCCCTAAGCGCACAGCAAGGCCACGAGCAGTACTTC. Translation: CSALSAQQGHEQYF.

The chain employs TRBV6-2 or TRBV6-3 and TRBJ2-1; D may be TRBD2 (5 bases). The CDR3 totals 15 residues. V was trimmed by 4 bases and J by 0 bases, leaving 10 bases between them. The germline gives CDR1 MNHEY, CDR2 SVGEGT. CDR3 DNA sequence: TGTGCCAGCAGTTCAGCGGACGGCTCCTACAATGAGCAGTTCTTC. Translated: CASSSADGSYNEQFF.

This clonotype was counted only a few times. The chain has TRBV7-2 and TRBJ2-5; 13 nucleotides align to TRBD2. Losses at the gene ends were 5 bases for V and 2 bases for J; bases not matched to a gene: 8. CDR1 and CDR2 (germline): SGHTA, FQGNSA. The CDR3 is 17 residues long. DNA of the CDR3: TGTGCCAGCAGCCGGACTAGCGGGAGAATGGAGCAAGAGACCCAGTACTTC. It specifies CASSRTSGRMEQETQYF.

The genes are TRBV5-6 and TRBJ2-7; D might be TRBD1 or TRBD2, each matching 5 bases. In germline, CDR1 is SGHDT, CDR2 YYEEEE. The CDR3 loop spans 12 amino acids. The ends were cut back, 5 bases at V and 7 bases at J, with 13 bases in the middle. CDR3 bases: TGTGCCAGCAGTTTAGAGAGGGGAGAGCAGTACTTC. As protein: CASSLERGEQYF.

This clonotype was seen only a few times. CDR3 bases: TGTGCCAGCAGCGAATCGGACAGGGATAATTCACCCCTCCACTTT. It is translated as CASSESDRDNSPLHF. The chain links TRBV6-5 to TRBJ1-6; 8 bases are a match to TRBD1. V was clipped by 6 bases and J by 5 bases; unmatched bases: 6. CDR1 and CDR2 from the germline V gene are MNHEY and SVGAGI. This CDR3 contains 15 residues.